Below are 24 T cell receptor beta chains sequenced from a single sample in a study of blood T cells in healthy people across ages. A sample-barcoded 5' primer and a J-beta primer mix were used in a second PCR of about 7 to 12 cycles. TCRdb reprocessed the 5' RACE reads with MiXCR, giving one entry per CDR3 protein. The sample has hundreds of thousands of distinct CDR3 sequences; more than 40% are singletons. The sample comprised blood. The receptors stem from a woman aged 55-69 years in good health.

The chain couples TRBV28 to TRBJ2-3; no reliable D call. The CDR3 length is 15 residues. CDR1 is MDHEN and CDR2 is SYDVKM in the germline V gene. The V end lost 4 bases, the J end lost 2 bases, and 13 bases lay between the germline ends. CDR3 in DNA: TGTGCCAGCAGTTCCCCACCCACCGTCACAGATACGCAGTATTTT. Amino acids: CASSSPPTVTDTQYF.

The rearrangement links TRBV3-1 to TRBJ2-2; possible D gene TRBD2, 5 bases. Germline V gives CDR1 LGHDT, CDR2 YNNKEL (reference sequence). CDR3 size: 14 residues. V lost 6 bases and J lost 1, with 9 bases in between. In DNA form, the CDR3 reads TGTGCCAGCAGACCACGGGGGAACACCGGGGAGCTGTTTTTT. Its protein is CASRPRGNTGELFF.

The chain is built from TRBV9 and TRBJ1-4, with D unclear. V was cut by 0 bases and J by 8 bases, with 8 bases left in between. Germline V gene data show CDR1 as SGDLS and CDR2 as YYNGEE. The CDR3 extends over 13 amino acids. This CDR3 reads CASSVDTDEKLFF. The CDR3 DNA follows: TGTGCCAGCAGCGTAGACACGGACGAAAAACTGTTTTTT.

V usage is TRBV4-2 and J usage is TRBJ1-4, with a tentative D call TRBD1 (5 bases). The V end was cut by 8 bases, the J end by 0 bases, with 16 bases between. The CDR3 contains 16 residues. The germline V gene encodes CDR1 LGHNA and CDR2 YNFKEQ. The CDR3 protein is CASGDSAGATNEKLFF. CDR3 nucleotides: TGTGCCAGCGGGGACTCTGCCGGCGCAACTAATGAAAAACTGTTTTTT.

This clonotype was seen a few times. This chain links TRBV9 with TRBJ2-3, with 8 bases matching TRBD1. With V trimmed by 1 base and J by 3 bases, 13 bases remained unmatched. The CDR3 sequence is 18 residues long. Germline CDR1 is SGDLS and CDR2 is YYNGEE. This CDR3 reads CASSVRFEDRVRTDTQYF. CDR3 DNA sequence: TGTGCCAGCAGCGTACGATTTGAGGACAGGGTAAGAACAGATACGCAGTATTTT.

This rearrangement joins TRBV2 to TRBJ2-6; D unresolved. Germline CDR1 SNHLY, CDR2 FYNNEI. V was shortened by 10 bases and J by 4 bases, with 11 bases between the two germline ends. The CDR3 runs to 13 residues. The DNA for the CDR3 is TGTGCCACTTTAAGGGTCGGGGCCAACGTCCTGACTTTC. Protein sequence: CATLRVGANVLTF.

The CDR3 region is CSAGGEKNQPQHF. As DNA, the CDR3 is TGCAGTGCCGGCGGTGAAAAGAATCAGCCCCAGCATTTT. This chain connects TRBV20-1 to TRBJ1-5; no clear D gene. The CDR3 length is 13 residues. Germline loops: CDR1 DFQATT, CDR2 SNEGSKA (reference sequence). The V gene lost 6 bases and the J gene lost 4 bases, with 13 bases spanning the gap.

This clonotype was seen only a few times. The chain links TRBV7-2 to TRBJ2-5; D might be TRBD2 (5 bases). The germline gives CDR1 SGHTA, CDR2 FQGNSA. There are 13 residues in the CDR3. Trimming removed 6 bases from V and 2 bases from J, with 10 bases in between. CDR3 protein: CASRQGLQETQYF. In DNA form, the CDR3 reads TGTGCCAGCAGACAAGGACTTCAAGAGACCCAGTACTTC.

Regarding this clonotype: One end of the junction does not line up with germline, which may come from a read error. The genes are TRBV7-7 and TRBJ2-5, with D unresolved. The CDR3 contains 17 residues. The germline V gene encodes CDR1 SSHAT and CDR2 FNYEAQ (reference sequence). The CDR3 region has the DNA TGTGCTAGCAGCTCCAACCCTACCTACGGCCGACAAGAGACCCAGTACTTC. This gives the protein CASSSNPTYGRQETQYF.

The chain links TRBV12-3 or TRBV12-4 to TRBJ1-1, with D hard to call. The V gene lost 7 bases and the J gene lost 1 base, with 16 bases spanning the gap. The CDR3 consists of 15 residues. The CDR3 sequence: CASNRLEPANTEAFF. For the CDR3, the DNA is TGTGCCAGCAATCGACTCGAGCCGGCGAACACTGAAGCTTTCTTT.

As for this clonotype: Since the CDR3 does not end with the conserved phenylalanine or tryptophan, this likely comes from a read error. This chain links TRBV7-8 with TRBJ2-7, with 10 bases matching TRBD2. The J call is in doubt because the DNA end fits TRBJ2-5 better. The CDR3 spans 15 residues. The germline gives CDR1 SGHVS, CDR2 FQNEAQ. CDR3 sequence reads: CASSPPTSGLETQYS. CDR3 DNA: TGTGCCAGCAGCCCTCCGACTAGCGGGTTAGAGACCCAGTACTCC.

The chain employs TRBV5-1 and TRBJ2-1, with no clear D. From germline, CDR1 is SGHRS and CDR2 YFSETQ. Trimming removed 1 base from V and 6 bases from J, with 8 bases in between. The CDR3 consists of 13 residues. The CDR3 sequence: CASSLSASNEQFF. As DNA, the CDR3 is TGCGCCAGCAGCTTGTCGGCAAGCAATGAGCAGTTCTTC.

This rearrangement joins TRBV29-1 to TRBJ2-5; 8 bases align to TRBD1. The CDR3 consists of 14 residues. Germline V lookup: CDR1 SQVTM, CDR2 ANQGSEA. The trim removed 1 base at V and 5 bases at J, leaving 6 bases unmatched. The CDR3 nucleotides are TGCAGCGTTGAAGGCAGGGGGCAGGGGGAGACCCAGTACTTC. Translation gives CSVEGRGQGETQYF.

The chain recombines TRBV4-2 with TRBJ2-1; D remains ambiguous. This CDR3 region has 14 residues. From germline, CDR1 is LGHNA and CDR2 YNFKEQ. The V end lost 1 base, the J end lost 11 bases, and 15 bases lay between the germline ends. The CDR3 sequence: CASSQASGLPKQFF. The CDR3 DNA reads TGTGCCAGCAGCCAAGCCTCCGGTCTCCCCAAGCAGTTCTTC.

This clonotype was picked up many times. The chain links TRBV4-3 to TRBJ2-6; 7 bases match TRBD1. The CDR3 length is 16 residues. Germline values: CDR1 LGHNA, CDR2 YSLEER. Trimming removed 3 bases from V and 4 bases from J; junction bases left unmatched: 6. CDR3 in DNA: TGCGCCAGCAGCCATGCAACAGGGGCCGGGGCCAACGTCCTGACTTTC. Translating gives CASSHATGAGANVLTF.

This clonotype came up a few times. The V call is TRBV5-1, the J call TRBJ2-1; 8 nucleotides match TRBD2. In germline, CDR1 is SGHRS, CDR2 YFSETQ. V lost 4 bases to trimming and J lost 6 bases; unmatched junction nucleotides: 9. CDR3 size: 15 residues. CDR3: CASSVVAGLFNEQFF. Written as DNA, the CDR3 is TGCGCCAGCAGCGTGGTAGCGGGACTCTTCAATGAGCAGTTCTTC. Drawing the rest from reference TRBV5-1 and TRBJ2-1, the complete variable domain is KAGVTQTPRYLIKTRGQQVTLSCSPISGHRSVSWYQQTPGQGLQFLFEYFSETQRNKGNFPGRFSGRQFSNSRSEMNVSTLELGDSALYLCASSVVAGLFNEQFFGPGTRLTVL.

V and J are TRBV6-5 and TRBJ2-7, with a weak D call TRBD1 (5 bases). Deletions cut 5 bases from V and 6 bases from J, with 17 bases between. This CDR3 is built from 14 residues. Germline CDR1 MNHEY, CDR2 SVGAGI. Here the CDR3 DNA reads TGTGCCAGCAGTGAGCAGGGTCCCCTATCCGAGCAGTACTTC. Translating it yields CASSEQGPLSEQYF.

The chain joins TRBV24-1 to TRBJ2-5, with TRBD1 matching 8 bases. Per the germline V gene, CDR1 is KGHDR and CDR2 is SFDVKD. The trim removed 3 bases at V and 12 bases at J, leaving 5 bases unmatched. The CDR3 runs 12 residues. Here the CDR3 DNA reads TGTGCCACCAGTGATCCCGGGACAGGCGAGTACTTC. Amino acid sequence: CATSDPGTGEYF.

The CDR3, as DNA: TGTGCCAGCAGTTTATTTGGGGGGGGGACAGATCTTACCTACGAGCAGTACTTC. Amino acids: CASSLFGGGTDLTYEQYF. The gene calls are TRBV27 and TRBJ2-7, with D perhaps assigned TRBD1 or TRBD2 (7 bases each). This CDR3 contains 18 residues. V was trimmed by 1 base and J by 2 bases, leaving 21 bases between them. The germline V gene encodes CDR1 MNHEY and CDR2 SMNVEV (reference sequence).

Notes on this clonotype: A read error may produce the germline difference seen at one junction end. J is TRBJ2-7 and V is TRBV27, with 10 bases lining up with TRBD1. The CDR3 extends over 15 amino acids. Germline V gives CDR1 MNHEY, CDR2 SMNVEV (reference sequence). Here the CDR3 reads CASSLWADRGGEKYF. CDR3 sequence (DNA): TGTGCCAGCAGTTTATGGGCGGACAGGGGGGGCGAGAAGTACTTC.

This clonotype was recorded a few times. The gene calls are TRBV28 and TRBJ2-4; tentative D call: TRBD2 (5 bases). Germline V gives CDR1 MDHEN, CDR2 SYDVKM. The CDR3 has 13 residues. With 10 bases removed from V and 0 bases from J, the gap between germline ends came to 10 bases. CDR3 protein: CATGLLAKNIQYF. The CDR3 coding sequence is TGTGCCACCGGACTTCTAGCCAAAAACATTCAGTACTTC.

V is TRBV28 and J is TRBJ2-7; no clear D. This CDR3 region has 13 residues. V was pared by 1 base and J by 3 bases, with 7 bases between. Germline CDR1 is MDHEN and CDR2 is SYDVKM. CDR3 sequence: CASSLFANYEQYF. The CDR3 DNA reads TGTGCCAGCAGTTTATTCGCCAACTACGAGCAGTACTTC.

J is TRBJ2-3 and V is TRBV20-1, with TRBD2 matching over 9 bases. V gave up 6 bases and J gave up 2 bases; unmatched junction bases: 6. Germline CDR1 DFQATT, CDR2 SNEGSKA (reference sequence). The CDR3 sequence is 14 residues long. The CDR3 here is CSAPAGGFTDTQYF. The CDR3 coding sequence is TGCAGTGCGCCAGCGGGAGGTTTCACAGATACGCAGTATTTT.

This clonotype was detected many times. The genes are TRBV29-1 and TRBJ1-2, with 7 bases that match TRBD1. This CDR3 region has 13 residues. V was clipped by 6 bases and J by 5 bases; unmatched bases: 9. Germline-derived CDR1 and CDR2 are SQVTM and ANQGSEA. The CDR3 spells CSVDPDRAYGYTF. Written as DNA, the CDR3 is TGCAGCGTCGATCCAGACAGGGCGTATGGCTACACCTTC.